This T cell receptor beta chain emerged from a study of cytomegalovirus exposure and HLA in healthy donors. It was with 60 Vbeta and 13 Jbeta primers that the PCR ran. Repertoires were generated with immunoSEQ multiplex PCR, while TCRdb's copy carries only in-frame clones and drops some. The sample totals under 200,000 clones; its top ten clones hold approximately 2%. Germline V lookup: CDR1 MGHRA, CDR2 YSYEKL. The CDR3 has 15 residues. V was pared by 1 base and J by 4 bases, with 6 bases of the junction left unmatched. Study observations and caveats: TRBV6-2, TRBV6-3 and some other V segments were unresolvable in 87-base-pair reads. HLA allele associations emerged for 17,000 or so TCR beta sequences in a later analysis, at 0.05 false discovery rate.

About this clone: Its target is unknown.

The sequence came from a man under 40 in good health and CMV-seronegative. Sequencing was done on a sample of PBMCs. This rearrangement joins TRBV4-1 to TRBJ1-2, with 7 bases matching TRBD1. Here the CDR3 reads CASSQGQGRGYGYTF. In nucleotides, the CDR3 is TGCGCCAGCAGCCAAGGACAGGGAAGAGGCTATGGCTACACCTTC.